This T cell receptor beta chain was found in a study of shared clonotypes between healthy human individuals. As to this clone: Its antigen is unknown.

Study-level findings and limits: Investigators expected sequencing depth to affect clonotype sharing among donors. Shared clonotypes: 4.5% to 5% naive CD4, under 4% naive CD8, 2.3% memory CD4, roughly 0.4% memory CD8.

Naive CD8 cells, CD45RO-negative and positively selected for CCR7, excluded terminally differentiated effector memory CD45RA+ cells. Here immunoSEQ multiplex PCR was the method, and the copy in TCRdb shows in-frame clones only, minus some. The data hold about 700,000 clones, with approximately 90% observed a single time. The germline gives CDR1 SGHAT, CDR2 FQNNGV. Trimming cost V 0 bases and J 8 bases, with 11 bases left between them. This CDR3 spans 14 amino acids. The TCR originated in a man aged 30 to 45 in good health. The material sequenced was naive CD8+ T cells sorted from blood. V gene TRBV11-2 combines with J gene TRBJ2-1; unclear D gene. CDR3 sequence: CASSLDLSAYEQFF. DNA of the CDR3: TGTGCCAGCAGCTTAGATTTAAGTGCCTATGAGCAGTTCTTC.